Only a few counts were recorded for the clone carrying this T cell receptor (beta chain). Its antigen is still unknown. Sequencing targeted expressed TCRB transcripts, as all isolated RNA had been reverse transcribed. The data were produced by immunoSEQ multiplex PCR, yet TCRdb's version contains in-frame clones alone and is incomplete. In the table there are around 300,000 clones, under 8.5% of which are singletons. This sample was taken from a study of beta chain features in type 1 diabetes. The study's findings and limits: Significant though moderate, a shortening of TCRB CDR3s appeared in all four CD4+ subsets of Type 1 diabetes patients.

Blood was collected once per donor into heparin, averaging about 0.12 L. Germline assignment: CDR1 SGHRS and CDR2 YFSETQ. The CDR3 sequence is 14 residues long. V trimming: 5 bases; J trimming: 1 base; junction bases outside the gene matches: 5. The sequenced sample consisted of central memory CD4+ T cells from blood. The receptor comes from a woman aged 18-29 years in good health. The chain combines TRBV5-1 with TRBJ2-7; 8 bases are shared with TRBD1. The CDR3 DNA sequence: TGCGCCAGCAGTAAGACAGGGGATTCCTACGAGCAGTACTTC. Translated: CASSKTGDSYEQYF.